This T cell receptor beta chain was retrieved from a study of blood T cells in healthy people across ages. V gave up 10 bases and J gave up 12 bases, with 22 bases separating them. Germline values: CDR1 MNHEY, CDR2 SVGEGT. The CDR3 extends over 13 amino acids. Whole-study findings and limits: The percentage of naive T cells correlated strongly with TCR beta diversity. When one million T cells were used, diversity estimates were thought to be underestimates. CMV infection status of these donors was not known.

Concerning this clonotype: Antigen specificity is unknown.

With each sample, at least 5.5 micrograms of total RNA were extracted. Primers used in a second PCR of about 7 to 11 cycles were a sample-barcoded 5' primer and a J-beta primer mix. A single record per CDR3 protein comes from TCRdb applying MiXCR to the 5' RACE reads. The sample has about 830,000 distinct CDR3 sequences, about three fifths seen once. The receptor was isolated from a man younger than 45 in good health. The chain couples TRBV6-2 or TRBV6-3 to TRBJ1-5; D not certain. Material: blood. CDR3 protein: CATTDAGLRSQHF. CDR3 nucleotide sequence: TGTGCCACCACGGACGCCGGTCTAAGAAGCCAGCATTTT.